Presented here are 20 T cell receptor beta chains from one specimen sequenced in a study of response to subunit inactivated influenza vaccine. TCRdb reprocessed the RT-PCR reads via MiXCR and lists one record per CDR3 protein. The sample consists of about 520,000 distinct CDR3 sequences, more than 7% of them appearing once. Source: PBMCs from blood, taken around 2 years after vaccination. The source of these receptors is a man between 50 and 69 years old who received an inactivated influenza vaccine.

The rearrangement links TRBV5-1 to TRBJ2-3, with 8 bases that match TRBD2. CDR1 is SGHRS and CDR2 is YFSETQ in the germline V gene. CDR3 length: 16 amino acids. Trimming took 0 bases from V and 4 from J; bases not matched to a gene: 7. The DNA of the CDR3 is TGCGCCAGCAGCTTGGAGCTGGCGGGGGGCCCAGATACGCAGTATTTT. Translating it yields CASSLELAGGPDTQYF. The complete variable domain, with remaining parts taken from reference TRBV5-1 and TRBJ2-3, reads KAGVTQTPRYLIKTRGQQVTLSCSPISGHRSVSWYQQTPGQGLQFLFEYFSETQRNKGNFPGRFSGRQFSNSRSEMNVSTLELGDSALYLCASSLELAGGPDTQYFGPGTRLTVL.

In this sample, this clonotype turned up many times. The CDR3 region has the DNA TGCGCCAGCAGCGGGACTAGCGGCCCTAGCACAGATACGCAGTATTTT. Its translation is CASSGTSGPSTDTQYF. V and J are TRBV5-1 and TRBJ2-3; TRBD2 aligns across 11 bases. The V gene's germline CDR1 is SGHRS and CDR2 YFSETQ. The CDR3 has 16 amino acids. V was pared by 4 bases and J by 0 bases, with 4 bases of the junction left unmatched.

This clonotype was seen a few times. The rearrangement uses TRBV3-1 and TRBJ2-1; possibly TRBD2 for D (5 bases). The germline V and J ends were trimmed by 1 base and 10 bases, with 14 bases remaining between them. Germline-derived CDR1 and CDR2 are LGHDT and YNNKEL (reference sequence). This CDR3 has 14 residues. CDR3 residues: CASSQVGERAEQFF. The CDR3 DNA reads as TGTGCCAGCAGCCAAGTGGGAGAAAGAGCGGAGCAGTTCTTC.

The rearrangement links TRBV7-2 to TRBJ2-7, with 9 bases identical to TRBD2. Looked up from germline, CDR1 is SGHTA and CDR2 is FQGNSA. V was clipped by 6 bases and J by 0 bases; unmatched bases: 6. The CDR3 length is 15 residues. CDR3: CASRDELAGSYEQYF. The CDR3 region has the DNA TGTGCCAGCAGGGATGAACTAGCGGGCTCCTACGAGCAGTACTTC.

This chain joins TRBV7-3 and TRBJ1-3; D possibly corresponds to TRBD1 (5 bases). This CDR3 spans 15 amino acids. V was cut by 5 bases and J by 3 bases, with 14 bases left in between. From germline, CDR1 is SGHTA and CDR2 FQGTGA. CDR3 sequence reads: CASSEQGAVGNTIYF. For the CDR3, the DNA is TGTGCCAGCAGCGAACAAGGGGCTGTTGGAAACACCATATATTTT.

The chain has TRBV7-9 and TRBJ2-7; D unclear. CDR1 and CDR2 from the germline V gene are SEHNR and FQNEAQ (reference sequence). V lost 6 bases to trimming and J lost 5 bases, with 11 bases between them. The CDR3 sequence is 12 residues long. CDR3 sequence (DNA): TGTGCCAGCAGTGGACCCGCGGACGAGCAGTACTTC. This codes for CASSGPADEQYF. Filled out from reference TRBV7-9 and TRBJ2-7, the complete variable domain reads DTGVSQNPRHKITKRGQNVTFRCDPISEHNRLYWYRQTLGQGPEFLTYFQNEAQLEKSRLLSDRFSAERPKGSFSTLEIQRTEQGDSAMYLCASSGPADEQYFGPGTRLTVT.

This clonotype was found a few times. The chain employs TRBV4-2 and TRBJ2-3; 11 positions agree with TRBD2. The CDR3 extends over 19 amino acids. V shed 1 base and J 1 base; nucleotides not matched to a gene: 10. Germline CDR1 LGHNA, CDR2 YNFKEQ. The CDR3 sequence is CASSQGRLAGRKRTDTQYF. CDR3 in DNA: TGTGCCAGCAGCCAAGGAAGACTAGCGGGACGGAAACGCACAGATACGCAGTATTTT.

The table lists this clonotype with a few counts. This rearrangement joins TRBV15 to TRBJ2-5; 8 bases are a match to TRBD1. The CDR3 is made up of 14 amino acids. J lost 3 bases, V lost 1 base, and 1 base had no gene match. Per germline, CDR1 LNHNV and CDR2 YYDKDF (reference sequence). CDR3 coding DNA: TGTGCCACCAGCAGAGCGACAGGGGAAGAGACCCAGTACTTC. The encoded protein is CATSRATGEETQYF.

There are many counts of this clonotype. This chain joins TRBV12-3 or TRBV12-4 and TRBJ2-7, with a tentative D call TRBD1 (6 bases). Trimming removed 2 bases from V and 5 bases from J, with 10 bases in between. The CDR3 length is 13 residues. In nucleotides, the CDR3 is TGTGCCAGCAGTTTACAGGGGCAGGACGAGCAGTACTTC. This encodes CASSLQGQDEQYF.

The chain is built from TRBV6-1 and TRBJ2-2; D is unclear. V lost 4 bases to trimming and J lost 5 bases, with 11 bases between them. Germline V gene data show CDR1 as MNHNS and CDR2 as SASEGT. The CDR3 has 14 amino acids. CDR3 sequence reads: CASSVEVGTGELFF. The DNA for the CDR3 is TGTGCCAGCAGTGTTGAGGTTGGGACCGGGGAGCTGTTTTTT.

The CDR3 DNA follows: TGTGCCAGCAGCTTTGGCAGGGGCCACGAGCAGTACTTC. Translating gives CASSFGRGHEQYF. V gene TRBV7-2 combines with J gene TRBJ2-7; perhaps TRBD1 as D (6 bases). Germline CDR1 SGHTA, CDR2 FQGNSA. The CDR3 extends over 13 amino acids. Between the trimmed V and J ends, which lost 3 bases and 5 bases, there was a span of 11 bases.

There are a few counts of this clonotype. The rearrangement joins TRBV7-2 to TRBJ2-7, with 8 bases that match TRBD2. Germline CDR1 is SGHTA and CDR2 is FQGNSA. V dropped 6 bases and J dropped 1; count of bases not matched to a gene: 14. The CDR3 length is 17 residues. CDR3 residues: CASSPVGSSGVSYEQYF. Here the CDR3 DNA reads TGTGCCAGCAGTCCGGTGGGTAGTAGCGGGGTTTCCTACGAGCAGTACTTC.

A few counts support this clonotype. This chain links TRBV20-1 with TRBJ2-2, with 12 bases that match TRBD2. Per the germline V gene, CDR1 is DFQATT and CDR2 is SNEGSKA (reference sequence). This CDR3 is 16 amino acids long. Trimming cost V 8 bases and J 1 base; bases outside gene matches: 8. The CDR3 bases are TGCAGTACCAGTTCGGGACTAGCGGGGAACACCGGGGAGCTGTTTTTT. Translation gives CSTSSGLAGNTGELFF.

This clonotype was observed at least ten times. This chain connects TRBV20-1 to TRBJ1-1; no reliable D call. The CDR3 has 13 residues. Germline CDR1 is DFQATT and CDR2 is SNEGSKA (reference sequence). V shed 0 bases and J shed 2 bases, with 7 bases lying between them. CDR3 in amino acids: CSARETPNTEAFF. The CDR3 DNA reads TGCAGTGCTAGAGAAACCCCAAACACTGAAGCTTTCTTT.

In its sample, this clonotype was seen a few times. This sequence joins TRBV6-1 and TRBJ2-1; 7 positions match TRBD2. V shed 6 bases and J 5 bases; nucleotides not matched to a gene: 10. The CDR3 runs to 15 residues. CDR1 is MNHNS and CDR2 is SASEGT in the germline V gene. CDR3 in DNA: TGTGCCAGCAGACTTCGGACTAGTCAAAACAATGAGCAGTTCTTC. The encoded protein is CASRLRTSQNNEQFF.

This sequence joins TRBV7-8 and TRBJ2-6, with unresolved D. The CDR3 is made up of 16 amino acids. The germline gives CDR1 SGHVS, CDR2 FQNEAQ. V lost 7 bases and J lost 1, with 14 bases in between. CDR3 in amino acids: CASTLSARSGANVLTF. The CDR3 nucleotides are TGTGCCAGCACCCTTTCCGCTCGGTCTGGGGCCAACGTCCTGACTTTC.

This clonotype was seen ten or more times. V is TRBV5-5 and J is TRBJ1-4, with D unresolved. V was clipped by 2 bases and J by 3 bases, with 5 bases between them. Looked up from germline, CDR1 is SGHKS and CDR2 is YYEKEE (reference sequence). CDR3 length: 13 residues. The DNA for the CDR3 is TGTGCCAGCAGCTTCGCGGCTAATGAAAAACTGTTTTTT. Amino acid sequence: CASSFAANEKLFF. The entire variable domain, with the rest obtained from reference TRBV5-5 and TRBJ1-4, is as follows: DAGVTQSPTHLIKTRGQQVTLRCSPISGHKSVSWYQQVLGQGPQFIFQYYEKEERGRGNFPDRFSARQFPNYSSELNVNALLLGDSALYLCASSFAANEKLFFGSGTQLSVL.

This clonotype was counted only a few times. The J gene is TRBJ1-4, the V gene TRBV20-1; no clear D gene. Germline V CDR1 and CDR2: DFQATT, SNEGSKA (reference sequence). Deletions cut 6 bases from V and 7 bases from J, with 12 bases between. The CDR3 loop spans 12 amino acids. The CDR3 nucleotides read TGCAGTGCCAGCACCTCTCCTGAAAAACTGTTTTTT. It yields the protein CSASTSPEKLFF.

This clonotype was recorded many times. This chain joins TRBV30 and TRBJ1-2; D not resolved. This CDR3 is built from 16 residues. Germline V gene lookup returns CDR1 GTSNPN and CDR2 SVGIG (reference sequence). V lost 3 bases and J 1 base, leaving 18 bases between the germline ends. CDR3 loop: CAWSPGEQQNNYGYTF. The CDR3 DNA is TGTGCCTGGAGCCCCGGAGAGCAACAAAATAACTATGGCTACACCTTC.

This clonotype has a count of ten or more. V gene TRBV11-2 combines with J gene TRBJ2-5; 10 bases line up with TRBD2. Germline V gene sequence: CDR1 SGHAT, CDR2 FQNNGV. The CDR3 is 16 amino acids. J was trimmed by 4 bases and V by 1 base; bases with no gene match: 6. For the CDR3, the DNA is TGTGCCAGCAGCTTAGGAGCGGGGGGGTTGGCAGAGACCCAGTACTTC. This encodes CASSLGAGGLAETQYF.